This T cell receptor beta chain was profiled in a study of cytomegalovirus exposure and HLA in healthy donors. Study details: Drawn from HLA-typed donors, around 85 million unique TCRs were held in an early data release.

The study's findings and limits: In a later analysis, most CMV-associated TCR beta chains appeared HLA-restricted. In an earlier analysis, most TCR beta V segments were productive about 87% or about 30% of the time.

PCR primers comprised 60 Vbeta and 13 Jbeta primers. Clones were sequenced by immunoSEQ multiplex PCR, and TCRdb holds only the in-frame ones, with some missing. The data hold about 200,000 clones, with over 75% observed a single time. The V segment lost 3 bases and the J segment 4 bases; nucleotides outside the gene matches: 9. This CDR3 spans 15 amino acids. Germline CDR1 reads SGHDT; CDR2 reads YYEEEE. A remark on this clone: Its antigen remains unknown.

The specimen sequenced was PBMCs. The receptor was isolated from a woman in her twenties or thirties in good health and CMV-seronegative. This sequence joins TRBV5-6 and TRBJ2-7; 8 nucleotides line up with TRBD1. CDR3 sequence: CASSSGGTVMYEQYF. CDR3 DNA: TGTGCCAGCAGCTCAGGGGGCACGGTTATGTACGAGCAGTACTTC.